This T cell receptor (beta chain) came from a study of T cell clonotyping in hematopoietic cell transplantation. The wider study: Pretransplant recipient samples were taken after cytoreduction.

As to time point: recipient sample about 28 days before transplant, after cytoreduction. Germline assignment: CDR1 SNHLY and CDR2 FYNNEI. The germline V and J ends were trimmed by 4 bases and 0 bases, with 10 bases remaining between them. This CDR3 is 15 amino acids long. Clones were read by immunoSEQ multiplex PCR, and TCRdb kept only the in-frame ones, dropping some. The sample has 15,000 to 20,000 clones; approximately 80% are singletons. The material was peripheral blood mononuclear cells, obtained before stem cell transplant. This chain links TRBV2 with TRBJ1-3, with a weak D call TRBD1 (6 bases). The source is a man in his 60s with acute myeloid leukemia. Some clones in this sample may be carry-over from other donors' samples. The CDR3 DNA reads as TGTGCCAGCAGTGTGGACAGCGACTCTGGAAACACCATATATTTT. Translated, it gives CASSVDSDSGNTIYF.